This TCR beta chain comes out of a study of human T cells and chemical hapten exposure. Whole-study context: Variability of per-sample TCR yields stemmed mainly from small differences in pooled library volume. Study-level points and caveats: TCRs at high frequency, those above 1 in 1000, did not change with DPC sensitization.

In regard to this clonotype: Its target is unknown.

Within the library, unique molecular identifiers were attached to each individual cDNA molecule. As originally analysed: Counting gave a median of approximately 96,000 TCRs per sample, with values ranging from about 23,224 to 700,000. TCRdb independently ran MiXCR on the RACE reads; one entry per CDR3 protein. These V and J calls derive from TCRdb rather than the authors' analysis. In the table there are roughly 71,000 distinct CDR3 sequences, approximately 6.2% of which are singletons. CDR1 and CDR2 from the germline V gene are SGHRS and YFSETQ. V shed 3 bases, J shed 4 bases, and the junction held 11 bases outside the gene matches. The CDR3 contains 16 residues. Time point described: healthy volunteer bleed at 6 weeks. Researchers extracted total RNA from unfractionated whole blood.

The source of this sequence is a female donor in good health. Some clones in this sample may be carry-over from other donors' samples. Input material: whole blood. The chain links TRBV5-1 to TRBJ2-3, with 7 bases aligning to TRBD1. The CDR3 coding sequence is TGCGCCAGCAGCTGGATCCAAGACAGGGAGCCAGATACGCAGTATTTT. Translated: CASSWIQDREPDTQYF.